This T cell receptor beta chain was retrieved from a study of CD8+ T cells in alopecia areata. Study information: The duration of tofacitinib was 6 to 18 months, with 6 months off drug afterward. The investigators scored severity in treated patients by the percentage of affected scalp area. Study-level findings and limits: Affected lesional scalp, above all in alopecia totalis/universalis, was more clonal than normal scalp.

This clone showed up just once. Its antigen is not known. As to treatment: oral pan-JAK inhibitor, 5-10 mg twice daily. As the sequencing template, cDNA was produced by extracting RNA and reverse transcribing it. The assay was immunoSEQ multiplex PCR, and TCRdb's table has in-frame clones only and misses some. The sample holds about 120,000 clones; 56% are singletons and the top ten take about 3.2%. Germline loops: CDR1 SGDLS, CDR2 YYNGEE. V gave up 1 base and J gave up 0 bases, with 14 bases separating them. CDR3 length equals 16 residues. The sample consisted of CD4+ T cells sorted from blood, taken at week 24, from a patient treated with tofacitinib. The sequence came from a human donor with alopecia areata. The chain combines TRBV9 with TRBJ2-7; maybe TRBD2 (5 bases). CDR3 amino acids: CASSVPPGVSSYEQYF. The CDR3 nucleotides are TGTGCCAGCAGCGTACCCCCCGGGGTTAGCTCCTACGAGCAGTACTTC.